A selection of T cell receptor beta chains follows, all from one sample in a study of T cell repertoires in cytomegalovirus infection. TCRdb called the reads again in MiXCR, with one record for every CDR3 protein. Among about 200,000 distinct CDR3 sequences, about a tenth were seen once, and the ten largest hold about 4.6%. Sequences were obtained from PBMCs. Source of these receptors: a human donor in good health (CMV status not recorded). Some clones in this sample may be carry-over from other donors' samples. CDR3s include the opening cysteine and the closing phenylalanine or tryptophan. Fields, in order: V gene, J gene, clone size, D gene, CDR3 DNA, CDR3 protein. The D gene is left open where the match is weak. Where a row states a size, it is once, few, many or the class of an expanded clone; other rows omit it.

>TRBV11-2|TRBJ2-1|many|-
TGTGCCAGCAGCTTAGATTGGGCGGAATACAATGAGCAGTTCTTC
CASSLDWAEYNEQFF
>TRBV12-3/TRBV12-4|TRBJ1-2|many|TRBD1
TGTGCCAGCAGTTTGAAGGGACAGGTGGTCGGCTACACCTTC
CASSLKGQVVGYTF
>TRBV12-3/TRBV12-4|TRBJ1-1|-|-
TGTGCCAGCGGTTTCGAGGAGAACACTGAAGCTTTCTTT
CASGFEENTEAFF
>TRBV6-1|TRBJ2-1|many|TRBD2
TGTGCCAGCAGTGAAGCGCGAACTAGCGGGATTAGGATCTTC
CASSEARTSGIRIF
>TRBV7-9|TRBJ1-1|many|-
TGTGCCAGCGGACCACAGGCCCAGAACACTGAAGCTTTCTTT
CASGPQAQNTEAFF
>TRBV28|TRBJ1-1|many|-
TGTGCCAGCAAACAAGGGCGGTTCGATACTGAAGCTTTCTTT
CASKQGRFDTEAFF
>TRBV6-2/TRBV6-3|TRBJ2-3|few|-
TGTGCCAGCAGCCAAGGGGGGGGCTCCACAGATACGCAGTATTTT
CASSQGGGSTDTQYF
>TRBV7-4|TRBJ1-1|-|-
TGTGCCAGCAGCTTCGGTCGGAGTGAAGCTTTCTTT
CASSFGRSEAFF
>TRBV7-2|TRBJ1-1|many|TRBD1
TGTGCCAGCAGCTTAGGAAACTCAATACACAGGGGTACTGAAGCTTTCTTT
CASSLGNSIHRGTEAFF
>TRBV7-9|TRBJ2-7|many|TRBD1
TGTGCCAGCAGCTTAACGAAAGTGACAGGGGGCGCGTTCTCCCCCTACGAGCAGTACTTC
CASSLTKVTGGAFSPYEQYF
>TRBV7-2|TRBJ2-2|few|-
TGTGCCAGCAGCTTACGAGGGTCCACCGGGGAGCTGTTTTTT
CASSLRGSTGELFF
>TRBV20-1|TRBJ1-2|-|-
TGCAGTGCCCAACACCGGGACACCAGTGGCTACACCTTC
CSAQHRDTSGYTF
>TRBV30|TRBJ1-6|-|TRBD1
TGTGCCTGTCGAGCGGGACAGGGTTCACCCCTCCACTTT
CACRAGQGSPLHF
>TRBV12-3/TRBV12-4|TRBJ1-2|many|-
TGTGCCAGCAGTTTGGGACGACACCTGCCGCCCACCTTC
CASSLGRHLPPTF
>TRBV7-2|TRBJ1-6|many|TRBD1
TGTGCCAGCAGTAGTTGGGACAGGGCTAATTCACCCCTCCACTTT
CASSSWDRANSPLHF
>TRBV7-2|TRBJ2-1|many|-
TGTGCCAGCAGCCGGGCGGATTTGTCTCGTAAGGGGGATGAGCAGTTCTTC
CASSRADLSRKGDEQFF
>TRBV7-8|TRBJ2-7|many|TRBD2
TGTGCCAGCAGTAACCCCGGGACTAGCGTCTACGAGCAGTACTTC
CASSNPGTSVYEQYF
>TRBV7-8|TRBJ2-1|many|-
TGTGCCAGCATCTGGGACCCGGGGGCCTCCTACAATGAGCAGTTCTTC
CASIWDPGASYNEQFF
>TRBV28|TRBJ1-1|many|-
TGTGCCAGCAGTTTTCGACAGGCGTTCACTGAAGCTTTCTTT
CASSFRQAFTEAFF